The 28 T cell receptor beta chains in this list originate from one sample, sequenced in a study of blood T cell repertoires in COVID-19. Some clones are missing from TCRdb's copy, which holds only in-frame ones; the method was immunoSEQ multiplex PCR. Counted here are roughly 43,000 clones, approximately 90% occurring once; the ten biggest clones make up approximately 8%. The sequencing sample was made of peripheral blood. These receptors came from a man aged 60 to 75 with active COVID-19.

V gene TRBV6-6 combines with J gene TRBJ2-7, with 8 nucleotides matching TRBD2. Trimming at V came to 4 bases and at J to 11 bases, leaving 10 bases not matched to a gene. Germline V CDR1 and CDR2: MNHNY, SVGAGI (reference sequence). This CDR3 region has 13 residues. The CDR3 spells CASSLSGSPPEYF. The CDR3 DNA is TGTGCCAGCAGTTTGAGCGGGAGCCCCCCGGAGTACTTC.

The J gene is TRBJ1-1, the V gene TRBV7-3, with D unresolved. Germline CDR1 is SGHTA and CDR2 is FQGTGA. Trimming cost V 0 bases and J 0 bases, with 8 bases left between them. The CDR3 runs 15 residues. The CDR3 DNA reads TGTGCCAGCAGCTTAACGTGGGAGATGAACACTGAAGCTTTCTTT. Translation: CASSLTWEMNTEAFF.

This chain uses TRBV3-1 (or the pseudogene TRBV3-2) with TRBJ2-2; 7 bases map to TRBD1. This CDR3 is built from 14 residues. Unmatched junction bases numbered 4, after V lost 4 bases and J lost 5 bases. CDR1 is LGHDT, CDR2 YNNKEL, per germline (reference sequence). The DNA for the CDR3 is TGTGCCAGCAGCCGACAGGGAGAGACCGGGGAGCTGTTTTTT. Translation gives CASSRQGETGELFF.

CDR3 residues: CASTSGPQRETQYF. The CDR3 DNA sequence: TGTGCCAGCACCTCCGGGCCCCAGCGGGAGACCCAGTACTTC. The chain uses TRBV7-9 and TRBJ2-5, with TRBD2 as a possible D gene (5 bases). The CDR3 consists of 14 residues. V was pared by 7 bases and J by 5 bases, with 17 bases between. Germline CDR1 and CDR2: SEHNR and FQNEAQ (reference sequence).

The chain employs TRBV27 and TRBJ2-3; D is possibly TRBD2 (6 bases). The germline V gene encodes CDR1 MNHEY and CDR2 SMNVEV (reference sequence). The V end was cut by 3 bases, the J end by 3 bases, with 16 bases between. The CDR3 covers 16 residues. The CDR3 DNA sequence: TGTGCCAGCAGTTTCCTGGGCGGGATAGGTACAGATACGCAGTATTTT. The encoded protein is CASSFLGGIGTDTQYF.

The rearrangement links TRBV5-1 to TRBJ2-3, with D tentatively TRBD2 (6 bases). V lost 1 base and J lost 6, with 12 bases in between. The CDR3 totals 14 residues. Per germline, CDR1 SGHRS and CDR2 YFSETQ. The CDR3: CASSLRTGGDTQYF. The CDR3 bases are TGCGCCAGCAGCTTGAGGACTGGGGGGGATACGCAGTATTTT.

The chain carries TRBV3-1 (or the pseudogene TRBV3-2) and TRBJ1-2, with D possibly being TRBD1 (5 bases). The ends were cut back, 3 bases at V and 1 base at J, with 15 bases in the middle. CDR3 length: 16 amino acids. Germline lookup yields CDR1 LGHDT and CDR2 YNNKEL (reference sequence). The CDR3 nucleotides read TGTGCCAGCAGCCAGCATATCAGACAGATTAACTATGGCTACACCTTC. Its translation is CASSQHIRQINYGYTF.

The chain links TRBV15 to TRBJ1-6; the D gene is possibly TRBD1 (6 bases). Germline CDR1 is LNHNV and CDR2 is YYDKDF (reference sequence). This CDR3 is 17 amino acids long. V gave up 2 bases and J gave up 8 bases, with 19 bases separating them. CDR3 region: CATSRSTIQGLDSPLHF. CDR3 coding DNA: TGTGCCACCAGCAGATCCACAATACAGGGATTGGATTCACCCCTCCACTTT. Drawing the rest from reference TRBV15 and TRBJ1-6, the complete variable domain is DAMVIQNPRYQVTQFGKPVTLSCSQTLNHNVMYWYQQKSSQAPKLLFHYYDKDFNNEADTPDNFQSRRPNTSFCFLDIRSPGLGDTAMYLCATSRSTIQGLDSPLHFGNGTRLTVT.

The chain carries TRBV7-2 and TRBJ2-1; 8 positions match TRBD2. The ends lost 5 bases at V and 9 bases at J; junction bases unmatched: 12. Germline V gives CDR1 SGHTA, CDR2 FQGNSA. The CDR3 sequence is 15 residues long. The CDR3 DNA reads as TGTGCCAGCAGCCCACTAGCGGCCCGGGGCGGTGAGCAGTTCTTC. Translating gives CASSPLAARGGEQFF.

V usage is TRBV29-1 and J usage is TRBJ2-5; 9 bases align to TRBD1. V shed 4 bases, J shed 6 bases, and the junction held 9 bases outside the gene matches. Germline CDR1 is SQVTM and CDR2 is ANQGSEA. The length of the CDR3 is 14 residues. This chain's CDR3 is CSVGQGQGTKTQYF. The CDR3 coding sequence is TGCAGCGTTGGGCAGGGACAGGGTACGAAGACCCAGTACTTC.

Here the CDR3 reads CASSLRDNEQFF. The CDR3 DNA reads TGTGCCAGCAGCTTGAGAGACAATGAGCAGTTCTTC. J is TRBJ2-1 and V is TRBV7-8; D unresolved. CDR1 is SGHVS, CDR2 FQNEAQ, per germline. The CDR3 runs to 12 residues. Trimming pared 3 bases from V and 5 bases from J, leaving 5 bases between. The full variable domain, in which reference TRBV7-8 and TRBJ2-1 provide the parts outside the CDR3, is GAGVSQSPRYKVAKRGQDVALRCDPISGHVSLFWYQQALGQGPEFLTYFQNEAQLDKSGLPSDRFFAERPEGSVSTLKIQRTQQEDSAVYLCASSLRDNEQFFGPGTRLTVL.

The genes are TRBV27 and TRBJ2-7; TRBD1 is a possible D gene (8 bases). This CDR3 contains 18 residues. Trimming removed 6 bases at V and 0 bases at J, with 24 bases between. CDR1 is MNHEY and CDR2 is SMNVEV in the germline V gene (reference sequence). DNA for the CDR3: TGTGCCAGCAGCCGGGGGGTAGACAGGGGCCCTGTCTCCTACGAGCAGTACTTC. This sequence encodes CASSRGVDRGPVSYEQYF.

This clone appeared a single time. The V gene is TRBV23-1, the J gene TRBJ2-3; TRBD2 agrees at 10 bases. Being an ORF, TRBV23-1 has a function that is uncertain. Germline trimming cut 7 bases from V and 0 bases from J; bases unmatched to any gene: 13. This CDR3 contains 18 residues. CDR3 protein: CASITPSGRDSSTDTQYF. The CDR3, as DNA: TGCGCCAGCATTACCCCTAGCGGGAGAGACTCTAGCACAGATACGCAGTATTTT.

The gene calls are TRBV7-6 and TRBJ2-2, with 13 bases fitting TRBD2. The germline CDR1 and CDR2 sequences are SGHVS and FNYEAQ. The J segment lost 5 bases and the V segment lost 6 bases, leaving 9 bases of the junction unmatched. CDR3 length: 17 residues. CDR3 in amino acids: CASSPGTSGIGTGELFF. The CDR3, as DNA: TGTGCCAGCAGTCCCGGGACTAGCGGGATCGGGACCGGGGAGCTGTTTTTT.

V gene TRBV28 combines with J gene TRBJ2-3; TRBD2 agrees at 7 bases. CDR3 size: 15 residues. J was trimmed by 1 base and V by 10 bases; bases with no gene match: 11. Germline V lookup: CDR1 MDHEN, CDR2 SYDVKM. The CDR3 sequence: CAIAGLPSGTDTQYF. CDR3 DNA: TGTGCCATCGCGGGACTACCCTCTGGCACAGATACGCAGTATTTT.

This chain connects TRBV7-2 to TRBJ1-3, with 7 nucleotides matching TRBD1. Germline V gene data show CDR1 as SGHTA and CDR2 as FQGNSA. This CDR3 region has 14 residues. V lost 5 bases and J lost 2; bases outside the gene matches: 3. CDR3 sequence (DNA): TGTGCCAGCAGCCCCGACAGGGCTGGAAACACCATATATTTT. Its protein is CASSPDRAGNTIYF. The variable domain in full, completed from reference TRBV7-2 and TRBJ1-3, reads GAGVSQSPSNKVTEKGKDVELRCDPISGHTALYWYRQSLGQGLEFLIYFQGNSAPDKSGLPSDRFSAERTGGSVSTLTIQRTQQEDSAVYLCASSPDRAGNTIYFGEGSWLTVV.

The genes are TRBV3-1 (or the pseudogene TRBV3-2) and TRBJ2-5; TRBD2 matches at 10 bases. Trimming cost V 4 bases and J 3 bases; bases outside gene matches: 8. This CDR3 comprises 16 residues. Per germline, CDR1 LGHDT and CDR2 YNNKEL (reference sequence). This CDR3 is CASSPSSGSKEETQYF. For the CDR3, the DNA is TGTGCCAGCAGCCCATCTAGCGGGAGTAAGGAAGAGACCCAGTACTTC.

In this sample, this clone turned up once. J is TRBJ2-1 and V is TRBV27, with D unclear. The CDR3 is made up of 15 amino acids. Per the germline V gene, CDR1 is MNHEY and CDR2 is SMNVEV (reference sequence). Trimming removed 2 bases at V and 0 bases at J, with 8 bases between. The CDR3 nucleotides are TGTGCCAGCAGTTTAGGGCGTAGCTCCTACAATGAGCAGTTCTTC. Translated, it gives CASSLGRSSYNEQFF.

This sequence joins TRBV18 and TRBJ2-1; TRBD2 agrees at 11 bases. V lost 3 bases to trimming and J lost 4 bases; unmatched junction nucleotides: 11. The germline V gene has CDR1 KGHSH and CDR2 LQKENI. This CDR3 spans 18 amino acids. The CDR3 bases are TGTGCCAGCTCACCGGGTTTCACCGGGACTAGCGGATACAATGAGCAGTTCTTC. Encoded protein: CASSPGFTGTSGYNEQFF.

The rearrangement joins TRBV10-1 to TRBJ2-3, with D possibly being TRBD2 (6 bases). The CDR3 is 14 residues long. V lost 0 bases and J lost 6, with 10 bases in between. The germline V gene has CDR1 WNHNN and CDR2 SYGVQD (reference sequence). The CDR3 is CASSESAGTDTQYF. In DNA form, the CDR3 reads TGCGCCAGCAGTGAGTCTGCGGGAACGGATACGCAGTATTTT.

The chain joins TRBV2 to TRBJ2-7; 10 bases are shared with TRBD1. CDR1 and CDR2 (germline): SNHLY, FYNNEI. The CDR3 runs 17 residues. The trim removed 2 bases at V and 3 bases at J, leaving 10 bases unmatched. CDR3: CASSEYARWTGGYEQYF. In nucleotides, the CDR3 is TGTGCCAGCAGTGAATACGCGCGTTGGACAGGGGGCTACGAGCAGTACTTC.

V and J are TRBV5-4 and TRBJ1-4; tentatively, D is TRBD1 (6 bases). V lost 2 bases to trimming and J lost 6 bases, with 11 bases between them. Germline CDR1 SGHNT, CDR2 YYREEE (reference sequence). CDR3 length: 14 amino acids. CDR3 in amino acids: CASSLQGSDEKLFF. The CDR3 coding sequence is TGTGCCAGCAGCTTACAGGGTTCCGATGAAAAACTGTTTTTT. Full variable domain (missing parts from reference TRBV5-4 and TRBJ1-4): ETGVTQSPTHLIKTRGQQVTLRCSSQSGHNTVSWYQQALGQGPQFIFQYYREEENGRGNFPPRFSGLQFPNYSSELNVNALELDDSALYLCASSLQGSDEKLFFGSGTQLSVL.

The chain combines TRBV29-1 with TRBJ2-1; 8 bases align to TRBD1. V lost 7 bases and J lost 6; bases outside the gene matches: 20. The CDR3 has 17 amino acids. Germline V gene sequence: CDR1 SQVTM, CDR2 ANQGSEA. The DNA for the CDR3 is TGCAGCGGAGGGGAAGAGGGTAGGACAGGGTTAGGCAATGAGCAGTTCTTC. Translation: CSGGEEGRTGLGNEQFF.

The chain has TRBV13 and TRBJ1-2, with TRBD1 matching over 7 bases. The CDR3 contains 15 residues. Losses at the gene ends were 1 base for V and 0 bases for J; bases not matched to a gene: 2. Germline CDR1 PRHDT, CDR2 FYEKMQ (reference sequence). The CDR3 DNA is TGTGCCAGCAGCTTAGTCGGACAGGCTAACTATGGCTACACCTTC. Its protein is CASSLVGQANYGYTF.

The DNA of the CDR3 is TGTGCCAGCAGCCAATGGGGAGTTAGTGAAGCTTTCTTT. It encodes CASSQWGVSEAFF. V is TRBV14 and J is TRBJ1-1; D is uncertain. V was shortened by 2 bases and J by 7 bases, with 11 bases between the two germline ends. Per the germline V gene, CDR1 is SGHDN and CDR2 is FVKESK. The CDR3 totals 13 residues.

The chain carries TRBV4-3 and TRBJ1-2; 8 bases line up with TRBD1. J gave up 8 bases and V 1 base, and 6 bases lay outside the gene matches. The CDR3 loop spans 14 amino acids. Per germline, CDR1 LGHNA and CDR2 YSLEER. The CDR3 coding sequence is TGCGCCAGCAGCCAAGTTCAGGGGGCGCGAGGCTACACCTTC. It is translated as CASSQVQGARGYTF.

V gene TRBV4-3 combines with J gene TRBJ2-1, with D perhaps TRBD2 (7 bases). Trimming removed 4 bases from V and 5 bases from J, with 18 bases in between. The CDR3 is 16 residues long. The germline V gene has CDR1 LGHNA and CDR2 YSLEER. Here the CDR3 reads CASSRTGGRQDNEQFF. CDR3 in DNA: TGCGCCAGCAGCCGCACCGGGGGGCGGCAGGACAATGAGCAGTTCTTC.

CDR3 in amino acids: CASRETGSYEQYF. Written as DNA, the CDR3 is TGTGCCAGCAGGGAGACAGGATCCTACGAGCAGTACTTC. This chain connects TRBV2 to TRBJ2-7, with TRBD1 as a possible D gene (6 bases). Germline V CDR1 and CDR2: SNHLY, FYNNEI. The CDR3 runs 13 residues. Trimming removed 6 bases at V and 1 base at J, with 10 bases between.